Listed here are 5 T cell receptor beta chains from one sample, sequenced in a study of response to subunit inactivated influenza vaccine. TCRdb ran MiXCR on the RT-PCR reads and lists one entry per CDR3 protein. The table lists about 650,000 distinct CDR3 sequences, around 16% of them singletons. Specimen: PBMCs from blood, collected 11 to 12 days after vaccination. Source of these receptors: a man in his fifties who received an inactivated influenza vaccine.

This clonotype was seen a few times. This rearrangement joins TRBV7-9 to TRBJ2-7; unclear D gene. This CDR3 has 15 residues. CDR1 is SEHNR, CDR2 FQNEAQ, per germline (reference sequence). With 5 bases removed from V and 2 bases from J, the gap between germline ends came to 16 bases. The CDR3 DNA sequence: TGTGCCAGCAGCCATGGTGGTGAGGTCCCCTACGAGCAGTACTTC. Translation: CASSHGGEVPYEQYF.

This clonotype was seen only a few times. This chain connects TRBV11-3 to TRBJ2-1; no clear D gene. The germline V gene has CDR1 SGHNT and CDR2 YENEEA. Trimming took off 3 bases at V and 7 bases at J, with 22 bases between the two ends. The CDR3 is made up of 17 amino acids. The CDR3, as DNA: TGTGCCAGCAGCTTGTGGGCCGGCGGTCGGAGTGATAATGAGCAGTTCTTC. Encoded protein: CASSLWAGGRSDNEQFF.

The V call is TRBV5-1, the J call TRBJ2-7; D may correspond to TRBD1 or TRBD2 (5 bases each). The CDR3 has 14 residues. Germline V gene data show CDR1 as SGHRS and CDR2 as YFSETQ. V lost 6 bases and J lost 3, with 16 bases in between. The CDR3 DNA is TGCGCCAGCATACCCGGGACGGTTTGCTACGAGCAGTACTTC. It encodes CASIPGTVCYEQYF.

DNA for the CDR3: TGTGCCTGGAGTGGATTGGCCCTCAATGAGCAGTTCTTC. This encodes CAWSGLALNEQFF. The genes are TRBV30 and TRBJ2-1, with D unresolved. Deletions cut 1 base from V and 6 bases from J, with 10 bases between. The CDR3 spans 13 residues. The germline CDR1 and CDR2 sequences are GTSNPN and SVGIG (reference sequence).

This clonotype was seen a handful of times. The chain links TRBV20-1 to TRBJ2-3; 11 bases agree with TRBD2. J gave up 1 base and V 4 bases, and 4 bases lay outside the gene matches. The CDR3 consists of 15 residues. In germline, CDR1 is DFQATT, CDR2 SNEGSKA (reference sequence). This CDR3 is CSAILAGAGTDTQYF. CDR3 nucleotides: TGCAGTGCTATACTAGCGGGAGCTGGCACAGATACGCAGTATTTT.